Presented here are 11 T cell receptor beta chains from one specimen sequenced in a study of blood T cells in healthy people across ages. A second 7 to 11 cycle PCR used barcoded and J-beta primers. TCRdb re-called the 5' RACE reads through MiXCR, storing one row per CDR3 protein. The data contain hundreds of thousands of distinct CDR3 sequences, approximately 50% of them singletons. The sequencing input was blood. The receptor set was obtained from an older woman in good health.

The chain uses TRBV10-3 and TRBJ1-1; no definite D call. CDR3 size: 14 residues. The V gene lost 0 bases and the J gene lost 7 bases, with 12 bases spanning the gap. The germline gives CDR1 ENHRY, CDR2 SYGVKD. CDR3 region: CAISESGVFVEAFF. CDR3 bases: TGTGCCATCAGTGAGTCCGGAGTTTTCGTTGAAGCTTTCTTT.

The chain employs TRBV7-2 and TRBJ2-1, with 15 bases that match TRBD2. Germline trimming cut 5 bases from V and 10 bases from J; bases unmatched to any gene: 12. CDR1 is SGHTA and CDR2 is FQGNSA in the germline V gene. The CDR3 runs 17 residues. CDR3 DNA sequence: TGTGCCAGCAGCGCCGGACTAGCGGGAGGGCCTCAAAAGGAGCAGTTCTTC. This gives the protein CASSAGLAGGPQKEQFF. The full variable domain, rest sourced from reference TRBV7-2 and TRBJ2-1, is GAGVSQSPSNKVTEKGKDVELRCDPISGHTALYWYRQSLGQGLEFLIYFQGNSAPDKSGLPSDRFSAERTGGSVSTLTIQRTQQEDSAVYLCASSAGLAGGPQKEQFFGPGTRLTVL.

This chain uses TRBV24-1 with TRBJ2-5, with no clear D. There are 14 residues in the CDR3. Trimming removed 3 bases from V and 5 bases from J, with 12 bases in between. The germline gives CDR1 KGHDR, CDR2 SFDVKD. Here the CDR3 reads CATSDDRSRETQYF. The CDR3 bases are TGTGCCACCAGTGATGATCGCTCAAGGGAGACCCAGTACTTC.

This chain links TRBV28 with TRBJ1-1, with D unclear. The CDR3 is 16 residues long. In germline, CDR1 is MDHEN, CDR2 SYDVKM. V was shortened by 1 base and J by 0 bases, with 12 bases between the two germline ends. The CDR3: CASSLSTFSVNTEAFF. CDR3 sequence (DNA): TGTGCCAGCAGTTTATCCACTTTTAGCGTGAACACTGAAGCTTTCTTT. Together with reference TRBV28 and TRBJ1-1, the CDR3 gives the full variable domain: DVKVTQSSRYLVKRTGEKVFLECVQDMDHENMFWYRQDPGLGLRLIYFSYDVKMKEKGDIPEGYSVSREKKERFSLILESASTNQTSMYLCASSLSTFSVNTEAFFGQGTRLTVV.

The rearrangement joins TRBV12-3 or TRBV12-4 to TRBJ2-3; D may be TRBD1 or TRBD2 (5 bases each). V was cut by 4 bases and J by 2 bases, with 13 bases left in between. The CDR3 totals 15 residues. The CDR3, as DNA: TGTGCCAGCAGTTATGGGAGACAGCACACAGATACGCAGTATTTT. This gives the protein CASSYGRQHTDTQYF.

This clonotype was observed a few times. The chain carries TRBV21-1 and TRBJ2-3; the table assigns TRBD1, which was not confirmed against the DNA. TRBV21-1 is an annotated pseudogene. The CDR3 contains 15 residues. CDR3 sequence (DNA): TGTGCCAGCAACCCTGCAGGCCTTTGCACAGATACGCAGTATTTT. Translated: CASNPAGLCTDTQYF.

The chain joins TRBV20-1 to TRBJ2-1; D is ambiguous. Trimming took off 0 bases at V and 1 base at J, with 13 bases between the two ends. CDR3 length equals 16 residues. Germline-derived CDR1 and CDR2 are DFQATT and SNEGSKA (reference sequence). CDR3 loop: CSARDRLVGSYNEQFF. As DNA, the CDR3 is TGCAGTGCTAGAGATCGTCTAGTAGGGTCCTACAATGAGCAGTTCTTC.

The sample holds a few counts of this clonotype. V is TRBV6-1 and J is TRBJ2-1; D unclear. The CDR3 length is 11 residues. The germline V gene has CDR1 MNHNS and CDR2 SASEGT. V was trimmed by 6 bases and J by 7 bases, leaving 7 bases between them. This CDR3 is CASRLGNEQFF. For the CDR3, the DNA is TGTGCCAGCAGGTTAGGTAATGAGCAGTTCTTC.

The chain joins TRBV2 to TRBJ2-5, with 11 bases fitting TRBD2. CDR1 and CDR2 from the germline V gene are SNHLY and FYNNEI. The CDR3 is 16 amino acids. The trim removed 2 bases at V and 4 bases at J, leaving 6 bases unmatched. Here the CDR3 reads CASSEPLAGGPETQYF. The CDR3 nucleotides are TGTGCCAGCAGTGAACCGCTAGCGGGAGGACCAGAGACCCAGTACTTC.

In this sample, this clonotype turned up a few times. The chain has TRBV20-1 and TRBJ1-1; no reliable D call. V shed 3 bases and J shed 0 bases, with 14 bases lying between them. Germline V lookup: CDR1 DFQATT, CDR2 SNEGSKA (reference sequence). CDR3 length equals 15 residues. The CDR3 region has the DNA TGCAGTGCTAGGGATGGCGCGAGGTTGAACACTGAAGCTTTCTTT. Its protein product is CSARDGARLNTEAFF.

The chain is built from TRBV10-3 and TRBJ2-1, with TRBD1 identical over 10 bases. V gave up 3 bases and J gave up 8 bases; unmatched junction bases: 13. Germline V gene sequence: CDR1 ENHRY, CDR2 SYGVKD. This CDR3 spans 17 amino acids. The CDR3, as DNA: TGTGCCATCAGTGATACAGTGGGACAGGGGCCCCGCTATGAGCAGTTCTTC. Residues: CAISDTVGQGPRYEQFF.